The 8 T cell receptor beta chains below come from one sample, sequenced in a study of T cell responses to AZD1222 COVID-19 vaccine. Using immunoSEQ multiplex PCR, the repertoire was profiled, and TCRdb retains in-frame clones only, with some absent. The data contain roughly 97,000 clones, roughly 86% of them singletons. Material: peripheral blood, obtained 28 days after the second dose of the MenACWY control vaccine. All receptors derive from an adult who received the MenACWY meningococcal vaccine as a control.

This sequence joins TRBV4-1 and TRBJ2-7; 10 nucleotides line up with TRBD2. The length of the CDR3 is 15 residues. Trimming at V came to 4 bases and at J to 2 bases, leaving 5 bases not matched to a gene. Germline CDR1 reads MGHRA; CDR2 reads YSYEKL. The CDR3 spells CASSLTSGTTYEQYF. The CDR3 bases are TGCGCCAGCAGCCTTACTAGCGGGACGACCTACGAGCAGTACTTC.

The genes are TRBV19 and TRBJ1-6, with D perhaps TRBD1 (6 bases). The ends were cut back, 9 bases at V and 0 bases at J, with 18 bases in the middle. The germline V gene has CDR1 LNHDA and CDR2 SQIVND (reference sequence). The CDR3 is 17 residues long. The CDR3 region is CASTQGTRSSYNSPLHF. The CDR3 region has the DNA TGTGCCAGCACACAGGGAACCCGAAGCTCCTATAATTCACCCCTCCACTTT.

CDR3: CAWNGAGGADTQYF. The CDR3 nucleotides are TGTGCCTGGAATGGAGCGGGGGGGGCAGATACGCAGTATTTT. The V gene is TRBV30, the J gene TRBJ2-3; TRBD2 aligns across 10 bases. This CDR3 is 14 amino acids long. Trimming removed 4 bases from V and 4 bases from J; junction bases left unmatched: 5. Germline V gene lookup returns CDR1 GTSNPN and CDR2 SVGIG (reference sequence).

This sequence joins TRBV18 and TRBJ1-6; D is unclear. The CDR3 sequence is 16 residues long. The germline V gene encodes CDR1 KGHSH and CDR2 LQKENI. The V and J ends lost 3 bases and 4 bases respectively, with 13 bases between them. The chain's CDR3 is CASSPGTPVYNSPLHF. Written as DNA, the CDR3 is TGTGCCAGCTCACCGGGAACCCCCGTATATAATTCACCCCTCCACTTT.

This clone came up once. The rearrangement joins TRBV7-2 to TRBJ1-4; D is undetermined. The CDR3 runs 14 residues. The germline V gene has CDR1 SGHTA and CDR2 FQGNSA. V lost 1 base and J 3 bases, leaving 6 bases between the germline ends. CDR3 sequence (DNA): TGTGCCAGCAGCTTAGGACGGTCTAATGAAAAACTGTTTTTT. Its translation is CASSLGRSNEKLFF.

This rearrangement joins TRBV4-2 to TRBJ1-4, with 8 bases aligning to TRBD1. The CDR3 is 15 amino acids. The germline V gene has CDR1 LGHNA and CDR2 YNFKEQ. V lost 6 bases and J lost 5; bases outside the gene matches: 8. The chain's CDR3 is CASSSFDRGNEKLFF. CDR3 coding DNA: TGTGCCAGCAGTTCATTCGACAGGGGAAATGAAAAACTGTTTTTT.

The chain is built from TRBV20-1 and TRBJ1-4; no reliable D call. CDR1 DFQATT and CDR2 SNEGSKA come from the germline V gene (reference sequence). CDR3 length: 14 residues. Trimming left V 3 bases short and J 8 bases short, with 16 bases between. The CDR3 DNA is TGCAGTGCTAGTTTCCGACCTCAAGCGGAAAAACTGTTTTTT. The encoded protein is CSASFRPQAEKLFF.

CDR3 protein: CASSQASGRVITEAFF. CDR3 DNA: TGCGCCAGCAGCCAAGCTTCAGGCAGGGTGATCACTGAAGCTTTCTTT. This chain joins TRBV4-3 and TRBJ1-1; a weak D match, TRBD1 (5 bases). V dropped 1 base and J dropped 4 bases, with 16 bases sitting between them. Per germline, CDR1 LGHNA and CDR2 YSLEER. The CDR3 is 16 amino acids.